This TCR beta chain emerged from a study of blood T cell repertoires in COVID-19. Study at large: T cells, B-cell-depleted T cells, or PBMCs supplied cDNA or gDNA.

The protocol was immunoSEQ multiplex PCR, while the TCRdb copy is restricted to in-frame clones and leaves out a portion. The sample records about 260,000 clones, roughly 87% being singletons. The CDR3 consists of 14 residues. Per germline, CDR1 MNHEY and CDR2 SVGEGT. V gave up 8 bases and J gave up 0 bases, with 13 bases separating them. The chain employs TRBV6-2 or TRBV6-3 and TRBJ1-1; TRBD1 might be the D (5 bases). This sequence was found in a human donor in a cohort sampled during active COVID-19. The sequenced sample was peripheral blood. The chain's CDR3 is CASGLRQLNTEAFF. The CDR3 region has the DNA TGTGCCAGCGGTTTACGACAGTTGAACACTGAAGCTTTCTTT.